This record covers a single T cell receptor beta chain. The sample originates from a study of blood T cell repertoires in COVID-19. The table came from immunoSEQ multiplex PCR; TCRdb's copy has only in-frame clones and leaves some out. The data show about 110,000 clones, around 76% seen once. The clonotype was recovered from a woman in her 70s with acute or convalescent COVID-19. The specimen was peripheral blood.

The CDR3 loop reads CASVGPGTGNQPQHF. Here the CDR3 DNA reads TGTGCCAGCGTTGGTCCCGGGACAGGCAATCAGCCCCAGCATTTT. This chain links TRBV6-5 with TRBJ1-5, with 7 bases matching TRBD1. Germline assignment: CDR1 MNHEY and CDR2 SVGAGI. The CDR3 consists of 15 residues. With 8 bases clipped from V and 2 bases from J, the junction kept 9 bases outside the gene matches.